The source of this TCR beta chain is a study of OX40 agonist ivuxolimab in advanced cancers. The protocol was immunoSEQ multiplex PCR, while the TCRdb copy is restricted to in-frame clones and leaves out a portion. The sample lists 75,000 to 100,000 clones; 92% were seen once. Trimming left V 2 bases short and J 4 bases short, with 8 bases between. This CDR3 spans 13 amino acids. Germline lookup yields CDR1 MGHDK and CDR2 SYGVNS. The origin of this receptor is an adult with an advanced solid tumor such as melanoma, head and neck, liver or kidney cancer. The chain recombines TRBV25-1 with TRBJ1-2, with D unclear. The sample was CD4+ or CD8+ T cells sorted from blood, taken in a trial of the OX40 agonist ivuxolimab. The CDR3 bases are TGTGCCAGCAGTGAAGAGGAGCGCTATGGCTACACCTTC. It specifies CASSEEERYGYTF.